One T cell receptor (beta chain) is described in this entry. What it binds is unknown. This sample was taken from a study of response to subunit inactivated influenza vaccine. V was trimmed by 5 bases and J by 0 bases, leaving 13 bases between them. Germline V gene sequence: CDR1 SEHNR, CDR2 FQNEAQ (reference sequence). CDR3 length: 15 residues. MiXCR, run by TCRdb on the RT-PCR reads, gives a single entry per CDR3 protein. The repertoire has 600,000 to 850,000 distinct CDR3 sequences, approximately 14% of them found once; the top ten carry 7.5% to 9%. Study-wide points: Each seasonal influenza vaccination, the authors suggested, recruits few new T cells.

The V and J genes are TRBV7-9 and TRBJ1-1, with D uncertain. The sample was PBMCs from blood, taken around 14 days before vaccination. The sequence derives from a man between 50 and 59 years old who received an inactivated influenza vaccine. The CDR3 loop is CASSPKTRLNTEAFF. Here the CDR3 DNA reads TGTGCCAGCAGCCCAAAGACAAGACTGAACACTGAAGCTTTCTTT.